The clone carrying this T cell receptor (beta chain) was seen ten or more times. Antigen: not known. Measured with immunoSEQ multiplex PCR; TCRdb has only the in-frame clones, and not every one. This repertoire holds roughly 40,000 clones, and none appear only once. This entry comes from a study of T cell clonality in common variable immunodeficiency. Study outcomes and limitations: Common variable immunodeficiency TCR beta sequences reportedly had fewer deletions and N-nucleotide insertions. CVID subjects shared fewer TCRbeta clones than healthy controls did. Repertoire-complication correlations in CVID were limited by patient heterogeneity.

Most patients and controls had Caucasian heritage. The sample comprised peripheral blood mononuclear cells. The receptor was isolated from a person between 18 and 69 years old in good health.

The CDR3 bases that were read are TGTGCCAGCAGCCAAGCCGGGACAAGGCTCACTGGAAACACC. Its translation: CASSQAGTRLTGNT. The whole CDR3 protein is CASSQAGTRLTGNTIYF. J is TRBJ1-3 and V is TRBV4-2; perhaps TRBD1 as D (6 bases). The read stops 3 residues short of the end of the CDR3; the missing end is completed from the germline J gene. The CDR3 is made up of 17 amino acids. Per the germline V gene, CDR1 is LGHNA and CDR2 is YNFKEQ. Trimming shortened V by 1 base and J by 2 bases, and 15 bases separated the two germline ends.